This TCR beta chain was sequenced in a study of T cells expressing NK-cell markers. Notes on this clonotype: Its antigen is as yet unknown.

Production of TCR beta cDNA relied on 5'RACE template switching with UMIs. With the 5' RACE reads reprocessed, TCRdb shows one record per CDR3 protein and no DNA. The sample includes 450,000 to 600,000 distinct CDR3 sequences. The CDR3 has 16 residues. Germline CDR1 and CDR2: SEHNR and FQNEAQ (reference sequence). General study results and limits: These clonotypes, the leaders elsewhere, also led the CD3+CD56-NKG2C+ fraction in a handful of donors. NKG2C+ dominant clonotype frequencies in over 5 donors were roughly 1.0-8% of CD8+ T cells.

This chain joins TRBV7-9 and TRBJ2-5; the D call from TCRdb, TRBD1, cannot be confirmed without DNA. The clonotype originates from a man younger than 35 in good health. The sequenced sample was blood T cells: a sorted CD56 or NKG2C T cell subset, CD4+ or CD8+ T cells, or bulk PBMC T cells (not recorded which). This CDR3 is CASSPQSGQFQETQYF. Using reference TRBV7-9 and TRBJ2-5 for the parts outside the CDR3, the full variable domain is DTGVSQNPRHKITKRGQNVTFRCDPISEHNRLYWYRQTLGQGPEFLTYFQNEAQLEKSRLLSDRFSAERPKGSFSTLEIQRTEQGDSAMYLCASSPQSGQFQETQYFGPGTRLLVL.